This TCR beta chain was recorded in a study of T cells in Graves' hyperthyroidism and ophthalmopathy. Authors of the study amplified TCR beta CDR3 regions from RNA transcripts. When the TCR CDR3 underwent first-round RT-PCR, the HTBI primer set was used. TCRdb re-called the multiplex PCR reads with MiXCR, one entry per CDR3 protein. Of about 200,000 distinct CDR3 sequences listed, around 16% are singletons. Patients aged 18 to 65 had newly diagnosed hyperthyroidism lasting under 2 months. About this clonotype: Its antigen is not identified.

Regarding the study as a whole: Blood shared most expanded thyroid clonotypes above 0.001.

With 0 bases removed from V and 5 bases from J, the gap between germline ends came to 13 bases. The CDR3 has 15 amino acids. Germline assignment: CDR1 SGHAT and CDR2 FQNNGV. This receptor was identified in a man aged 40-49 years with Graves' hyperthyroidism. Sequenced sample: blood. The genes are TRBV11-2 and TRBJ1-1, with D perhaps TRBD1 (6 bases). The CDR3 DNA reads TGTGCCAGCAGCTTAGAACGGACAGCTCGAACTGAAGCTTTCTTT. This sequence encodes CASSLERTARTEAFF.